The next 28 T cell receptor beta chains were all read from a single sample in a study of blood T cell repertoires in COVID-19. Clones were read by immunoSEQ multiplex PCR, and TCRdb kept only the in-frame ones, dropping some. The repertoire consists of some 83,000 clones, with more than 85% occurring once and the leading ten covering 7% to 9%. Input material: peripheral blood. These receptors all come from an older man with active or convalescent COVID-19.

The chain carries TRBV29-1 and TRBJ1-1; D might be TRBD1 (5 bases). CDR3 length: 15 residues. Germline CDR1 SQVTM, CDR2 ANQGSEA. Trimming stripped 2 bases from V and 10 bases from J, with 23 bases between. CDR3 DNA: TGCAGCGTTGAACCCCCTGGGGGGTCGACCTTGGGAGCTTTCTTT. It codes for CSVEPPGGSTLGAFF.

CDR3 DNA: TGTGCCAGCAGCTTAGTTACAGGGGGCCTGGGGGAGCAGTACGTC. Amino acid sequence: CASSLVTGGLGEQYV. The genes are TRBV7-8 and TRBJ2-7; 9 bases are shared with TRBD1. Trimming took 1 base from V and 7 from J; bases not matched to a gene: 8. CDR3 length: 15 amino acids. Germline V gene sequence: CDR1 SGHVS, CDR2 FQNEAQ.

The chain couples TRBV27 to TRBJ1-2, with 9 bases lining up with TRBD1. The CDR3 has 16 residues. With V trimmed by 3 bases and J by 4 bases, 9 bases remained unmatched. Germline CDR1 reads MNHEY; CDR2 reads SMNVEV (reference sequence). CDR3 residues: CASSFLDRGQSYGYTF. CDR3 DNA sequence: TGTGCCAGCAGTTTCTTGGACAGGGGCCAGAGCTATGGCTACACCTTC.

In this sample, this clone turned up once. The CDR3 coding sequence is TGTGCCAGCAGTGAACTGGGGGCAACTGTTGAAAAACTGTTTTTT. It encodes CASSELGATVEKLFF. The rearrangement uses TRBV2 and TRBJ1-4; TRBD1 is a possible D gene (6 bases). Germline V gene lookup returns CDR1 SNHLY and CDR2 FYNNEI. V lost 2 bases, J lost 7 bases, and 14 bases lay in between. The length of the CDR3 is 15 residues. The entire variable domain, with the rest obtained from reference TRBV2 and TRBJ1-4, is as follows: EPEVTQTPSHQVTQMGQEVILRCVPISNHLYFYWYRQILGQKVEFLVSFYNNEISEKSEIFDDQFSVERPDGSNFTLKIRSTKLEDSAMYFCASSELGATVEKLFFGSGTQLSVL.

The chain couples TRBV11-2 to TRBJ2-7; tentatively, D is TRBD1 (6 bases). The CDR3 extends over 13 amino acids. V lost 5 bases, J lost 3 bases, and 11 bases lay in between. The germline CDR1 and CDR2 sequences are SGHAT and FQNNGV. The CDR3 DNA reads as TGTGCCAGCAGCCGGACAGTGGACTACGAGCAGTACGTC. Amino acids: CASSRTVDYEQYV.

The chain joins TRBV4-2 to TRBJ2-5, with unresolved D. This CDR3 comprises 15 residues. Trimming removed 0 bases at V and 3 bases at J, with 11 bases between. Germline loops: CDR1 LGHNA, CDR2 YNFKEQ. The CDR3: CASSQDWWRKETQYF. The CDR3 DNA is TGTGCCAGCAGCCAAGATTGGTGGAGAAAAGAGACCCAGTACTTC.

This clone was detected a few times. J is TRBJ1-5 and V is TRBV28; tentatively, D is TRBD1 (6 bases). This CDR3 region has 16 residues. Trimming pared 6 bases from V and 2 bases from J, leaving 17 bases between. CDR1 is MDHEN, CDR2 SYDVKM, per germline. CDR3 protein: CASRNREEFRNQPQHF. CDR3 sequence (DNA): TGTGCCAGCAGAAACAGGGAAGAGTTTCGCAATCAGCCCCAGCATTTT.

The rearrangement uses TRBV7-2 and TRBJ1-1; possible D gene TRBD1, 6 bases. The germline CDR1 and CDR2 sequences are SGHTA and FQGNSA. There are 14 residues in the CDR3. Trimming removed 3 bases at V and 4 bases at J, with 12 bases between. CDR3 sequence: CASSFQGMGTEAFF. The CDR3 nucleotides read TGTGCCAGCAGCTTTCAGGGGATGGGCACTGAAGCTTTCTTT.

The chain combines TRBV7-9 with TRBJ2-1; D unclear. Trimming pared 2 bases from V and 8 bases from J, leaving 19 bases between. This CDR3 contains 16 residues. From germline, CDR1 is SEHNR and CDR2 FQNEAQ (reference sequence). CDR3 nucleotide sequence: TGTGCCAGCAGCTTACAACCTGGCAGGATAAGAGATGAGCAGTTCTTC. Protein product: CASSLQPGRIRDEQFF. The variable domain in full, completed from reference TRBV7-9 and TRBJ2-1, reads DTGVSQNPRHKITKRGQNVTFRCDPISEHNRLYWYRQTLGQGPEFLTYFQNEAQLEKSRLLSDRFSAERPKGSFSTLEIQRTEQGDSAMYLCASSLQPGRIRDEQFFGPGTRLTVL.

The chain links TRBV11-2 to TRBJ1-1; 9 nucleotides match TRBD1. The V and J ends lost 5 bases and 1 base, in that order; junction bases with no gene match: 8. Per the germline V gene, CDR1 is SGHAT and CDR2 is FQNNGV. The CDR3 totals 16 residues. The DNA for the CDR3 is TGTGCCAGCAGCCACCAAGGGACAGGGTCGAACACTGAAGCTTTCTTT. This codes for CASSHQGTGSNTEAFF.

The CDR3 sequence: CASSLNLAAAEQYV. In DNA, the CDR3 is TGTGCCAGCAGCTTAAACCTCGCGGCGGCGGAGCAGTACGTC. The chain combines TRBV11-2 with TRBJ2-7; no definite D call. V lost 2 bases and J lost 7, with 15 bases in between. The CDR3 has 14 amino acids. From germline, CDR1 is SGHAT and CDR2 FQNNGV.

J is TRBJ1-4 and V is TRBV6-5; TRBD1 matches at 8 bases. From germline, CDR1 is MNHEY and CDR2 SVGAGI. This CDR3 region has 14 residues. Trimming took 7 bases from V and 5 from J; bases not matched to a gene: 6. DNA of the CDR3: TGTGCCAGCACCCACTGGGACAGGAATGAAAAACTGTTTTTT. It translates to CASTHWDRNEKLFF.

This clone is a singleton in its sample. The chain recombines TRBV5-1 with TRBJ2-3; D may be TRBD2 (6 bases). The CDR3 is made up of 15 amino acids. Between the trimmed V and J ends, which lost 0 bases and 7 bases, there was a span of 15 bases. Germline V gene sequence: CDR1 SGHRS, CDR2 YFSETQ. In DNA form, the CDR3 reads TGCGCCAGCAGCTTGGATGGCGGGGAGGAAAATACGCAGTATTTT. Its translation is CASSLDGGEENTQYF.

V usage is TRBV9 and J usage is TRBJ1-3; no clear D gene. Per the germline V gene, CDR1 is SGDLS and CDR2 is YYNGEE. The CDR3 totals 17 residues. Trimming left V 0 bases short and J 1 base short, with 14 bases between. The CDR3 nucleotides read TGTGCCAGCAGCGTAGACCTCGGCGGGGAGTCTGGAAACACCATATATTTT. Amino acids: CASSVDLGGESGNTIYF.

The CDR3 DNA reads TGTGCCAGCAGCTTAGTAGCGGGAGAGGAGACCCAGTACTTC. Its protein is CASSLVAGEETQYF. The chain uses TRBV7-2 and TRBJ2-5; 9 bases fit TRBD2. The V and J ends lost 1 base and 5 bases, in that order; junction bases with no gene match: 2. This CDR3 has 14 amino acids. Germline CDR1 SGHTA, CDR2 FQGNSA.

The CDR3 sequence is CASSYSSLPYGYTF. The CDR3 DNA reads as TGTGCCAGCAGTTACTCGTCCCTACCGTATGGCTACACCTTC. This chain links TRBV6-6 with TRBJ1-2, with unresolved D. CDR3 length: 14 residues. The V gene lost 0 bases and the J gene lost 5 bases, with 10 bases spanning the gap. Germline V lookup: CDR1 MNHNY, CDR2 SVGAGI (reference sequence).

The V call is TRBV5-1, the J call TRBJ1-2; unclear D gene. The V end lost 5 bases, the J end lost 4 bases, and 12 bases lay between the germline ends. Germline V gene data show CDR1 as SGHRS and CDR2 as YFSETQ. The CDR3 totals 13 residues. CDR3 loop: CASSGAQGYGYTF. Here the CDR3 DNA reads TGCGCCAGCAGTGGAGCCCAAGGCTATGGCTACACCTTC.

This chain links TRBV27 with TRBJ1-2, with 8 positions matching TRBD1. J lost 5 bases, V lost 7 bases, and 6 bases had no gene match. Per germline, CDR1 MNHEY and CDR2 SMNVEV (reference sequence). This CDR3 is 13 amino acids long. This CDR3 is CASKRTGRYGYTF. The CDR3 region has the DNA TGTGCCAGCAAAAGGACAGGGAGGTATGGCTACACCTTC.

The chain links TRBV10-2 to TRBJ2-1; 9 bases map to TRBD1. V lost 7 bases to trimming and J lost 5 bases; unmatched junction nucleotides: 9. This CDR3 contains 15 residues. CDR1 and CDR2 from the germline V gene are WSHSY and SAAADI. CDR3 coding DNA: TGCGCCAGCACCCCTCCAGGGACAGGGAACAATGAGCAGTTCTTC. It translates to CASTPPGTGNNEQFF.

V and J are TRBV19 and TRBJ1-6, with 8 bases that match TRBD1. Per the germline V gene, CDR1 is LNHDA and CDR2 is SQIVND (reference sequence). This CDR3 region has 16 residues. Trimming at V came to 4 bases and at J to 0 bases, leaving 2 bases not matched to a gene. The CDR3, as DNA: TGTGCCAGTAGTAGGGACAGGAGCTCCTATAATTCACCCCTCCACTTT. This codes for CASSRDRSSYNSPLHF.

The V call is TRBV19, the J call TRBJ2-2, with D unclear. CDR3 length: 14 amino acids. V lost 3 bases to trimming and J lost 4 bases, with 9 bases between them. CDR1 is LNHDA and CDR2 is SQIVND in the germline V gene (reference sequence). The CDR3 region is CASSILPGTGELFF. CDR3 sequence (DNA): TGTGCCAGTAGTATCCTCCCCGGCACCGGGGAGCTGTTTTTT.

The chain has TRBV7-2 and TRBJ2-5; D gene ambiguous. The CDR3 spans 11 residues. Per the germline V gene, CDR1 is SGHTA and CDR2 is FQGNSA. V gave up 5 bases and J gave up 1 base, with 2 bases separating them. The CDR3 protein is CASSLQETQYF. As DNA, the CDR3 is TGTGCCAGCAGCCTCCAAGAGACCCAGTACTTC.

The rearrangement links TRBV7-9 to TRBJ1-2; no definite D call. CDR3 size: 13 residues. V lost 3 bases and J 7 bases, leaving 12 bases between the germline ends. Germline assignment: CDR1 SEHNR and CDR2 FQNEAQ (reference sequence). The CDR3 DNA is TGTGCCAGCAGCTTTCCGTCTTTAATTGGCTACACCTTC. Amino acid sequence: CASSFPSLIGYTF. The full variable domain, in which reference TRBV7-9 and TRBJ1-2 provide the parts outside the CDR3, is DTGVSQNPRHKITKRGQNVTFRCDPISEHNRLYWYRQTLGQGPEFLTYFQNEAQLEKSRLLSDRFSAERPKGSFSTLEIQRTEQGDSAMYLCASSFPSLIGYTFGSGTRLTVV.

The chain combines TRBV14 with TRBJ1-2, with a tentative D call TRBD1 (5 bases). Germline V gives CDR1 SGHDN, CDR2 FVKESK. The CDR3 runs 15 residues. Trimming removed 0 bases from V and 3 bases from J, with 11 bases in between. CDR3 amino acids: CASSQDLGVYYGYTF. In nucleotides, the CDR3 is TGTGCCAGCAGCCAAGATCTAGGGGTCTACTATGGCTACACCTTC.

This clone was counted between two and nine times. In DNA form, the CDR3 reads TGTGCCAGCAGCCCCAGGTTGAACACTGAAGCTTTCTTT. Translation gives CASSPRLNTEAFF. This rearrangement joins TRBV7-8 to TRBJ1-1; D is ambiguous. CDR3 length: 13 residues. Per the germline V gene, CDR1 is SGHVS and CDR2 is FQNEAQ. The V and J ends lost 5 bases and 0 bases respectively, with 7 bases between them.

The chain couples TRBV28 to TRBJ2-6; no reliable D call. The CDR3 has 14 amino acids. The V and J ends lost 3 bases and 0 bases respectively, with 3 bases between them. Germline loops: CDR1 MDHEN, CDR2 SYDVKM. DNA for the CDR3: TGTGCCAGCAGTTTTTACTCTGGGGCCAACGTCCTGACTTTC. This encodes CASSFYSGANVLTF. The variable domain in full, with the rest retrieved from reference TRBV28 and TRBJ2-6, is DVKVTQSSRYLVKRTGEKVFLECVQDMDHENMFWYRQDPGLGLRLIYFSYDVKMKEKGDIPEGYSVSREKKERFSLILESASTNQTSMYLCASSFYSGANVLTFGAGSRLTVL.

The genes are TRBV15 and TRBJ2-4, with a tentative D call TRBD1 (6 bases). The CDR3 covers 17 residues. Trimming took 0 bases from V and 0 from J, leaving 12 bases between them. The germline CDR1 and CDR2 sequences are LNHNV and YYDKDF (reference sequence). The CDR3, as DNA: TGTGCCACCAGCAGAGATAGGGGACAAAGAGCCAAAAACATTCAGTACTTC. This encodes CATSRDRGQRAKNIQYF.

The rearrangement links TRBV21-1 to TRBJ2-7; the tabulated D call, TRBD1, remains unverified against the DNA. TRBV21-1 is flagged as a pseudogene. The CDR3 runs to 14 residues. CDR3 loop: CASSARDRTYEQYV. In DNA form, the CDR3 reads TGTGCCAGCAGCGCCCGGGACAGGACCTACGAGCAGTACGTC.